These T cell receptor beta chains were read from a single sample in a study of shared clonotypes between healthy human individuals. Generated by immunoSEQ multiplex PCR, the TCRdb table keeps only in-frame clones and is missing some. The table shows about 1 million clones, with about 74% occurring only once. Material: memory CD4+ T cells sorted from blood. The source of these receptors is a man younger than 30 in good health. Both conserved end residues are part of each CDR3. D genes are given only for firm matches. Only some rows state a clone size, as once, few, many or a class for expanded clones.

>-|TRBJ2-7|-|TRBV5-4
CASSASRPSHEQYF
TGTGCCAGCAGCGCGAGCAGGCCCTCCCACGAGCAGTACTTC
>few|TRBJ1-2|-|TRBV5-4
CASSSGPTGGYTF
TGTGCCAGCAGCTCCGGGCCCACGGGGGGCTACACCTTC
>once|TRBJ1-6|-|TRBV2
CASSVGRDNSPLHF
TGTGCCAGCAGTGTAGGGCGGGATAATTCACCCCTCCACTTT
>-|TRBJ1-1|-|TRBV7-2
CASSLVGVGTEAFF
TGTGCCAGCAGCTTAGTGGGGGTAGGGACTGAAGCTTTCTTT
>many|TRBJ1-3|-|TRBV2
CASAIGSNSGNTIYF
TGTGCCAGCGCGATCGGAAGCAACTCTGGAAACACCATATATTTT
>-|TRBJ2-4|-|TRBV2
CASSVERKNIQYF
TGTGCCAGCAGTGTGGAGAGGAAAAACATTCAGTACTTC
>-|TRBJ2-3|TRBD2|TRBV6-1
CASSGLATSTDTQYF
TGTGCCAGCAGCGGACTAGCGACTAGCACAGATACGCAGTATTTT
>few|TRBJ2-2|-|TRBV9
CASSVSPNTGELFF
TGTGCCAGCAGCGTTTCCCCGAACACCGGGGAGCTGTTTTTT
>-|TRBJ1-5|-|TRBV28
CASIVSKGGQPQHF
TGTGCCAGCATTGTCTCCAAGGGGGGGCAGCCCCAGCATTTT
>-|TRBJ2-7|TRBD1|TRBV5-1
CASSQPGQGAWEQYF
TGCGCCAGCAGCCAGCCGGGACAGGGGGCGTGGGAGCAGTACTTC
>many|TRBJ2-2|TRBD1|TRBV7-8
CASSFTGANTGELFF
TGTGCCAGCAGCTTTACAGGGGCGAACACCGGGGAGCTGTTTTTT
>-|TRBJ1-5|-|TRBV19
CASRGVGQPQHF
TGTGCCAGTCGGGGGGTGGGGCAGCCCCAGCATTTT
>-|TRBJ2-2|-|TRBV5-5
CASSLGQPTGELFF
TGTGCCAGCAGCTTGGGGCAGCCTACCGGGGAGCTGTTTTTT
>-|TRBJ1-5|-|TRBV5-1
CASSLVPGVGNQPQHF
TGCGCCAGCAGCTTGGTACCGGGTGTTGGCAATCAGCCCCAGCATTTT
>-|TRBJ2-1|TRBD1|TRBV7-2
CASSLAGGAYNEQFF
TGTGCCAGCAGCTTAGCAGGGGGCGCTTACAATGAGCAGTTCTTC
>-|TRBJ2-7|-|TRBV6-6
CASSYPRTYEQYF
TGTGCCAGCAGTTACCCCCGAACCTACGAGCAGTACTTC
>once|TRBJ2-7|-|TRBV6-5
CASSHHYEQYF
TGTGCCAGCAGTCACCATTACGAGCAGTACTTC
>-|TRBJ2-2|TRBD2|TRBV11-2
CASSALAANTGELFF
TGTGCCAGCAGCGCCCTAGCGGCGAACACCGGGGAGCTGTTTTTT
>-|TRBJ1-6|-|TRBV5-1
CASSLDDSALHF
TGCGCCAGCAGCTTGGACGATTCAGCCCTCCACTTT
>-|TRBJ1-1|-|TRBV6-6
CASSYLGTEAFF
TGTGCCAGCAGTTACCTCGGTACCGAAGCTTTCTTT
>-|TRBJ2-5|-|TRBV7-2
CASSTKGTRTQYF
TGTGCCAGCAGTACTAAGGGGACGCGGACCCAGTACTTC
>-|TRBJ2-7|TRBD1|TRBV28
CASGIRGLYEQYF
TGTGCCAGCGGGATAAGGGGGCTCTACGAGCAGTACTTC
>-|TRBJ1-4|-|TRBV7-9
CASSLGMGSMLFF
TGTGCCAGCAGCTTGGGTATGGGGTCTATGCTGTTTTTT
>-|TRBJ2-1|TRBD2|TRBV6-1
CASRGLAEYNEQFF
TGTGCCAGCAGGGGACTAGCGGAGTACAATGAGCAGTTCTTC
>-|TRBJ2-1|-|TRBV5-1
CASSRGAMNNEQFF
TGCGCCAGCAGCAGGGGGGCGATGAACAATGAGCAGTTCTTC
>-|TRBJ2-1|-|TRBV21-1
CASSNGPTRGSYNEQFF
TGTGCCAGCAGCAACGGCCCGACAAGAGGCTCCTACAATGAGCAGTTCTTC
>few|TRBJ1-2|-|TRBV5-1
CASSLGGIYGYTF
TGCGCCAGCAGCTTGGGAGGGATCTATGGCTACACCTTC
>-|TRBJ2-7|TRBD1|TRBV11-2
CASSTGTGTYEQYF
TGTGCCAGCAGCACCGGGACAGGTACCTACGAGCAGTACTTC
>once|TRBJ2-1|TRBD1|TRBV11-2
CASSLNRGRNEQFF
TGTGCCAGCAGCTTAAACAGGGGGCGGAATGAGCAGTTCTTC
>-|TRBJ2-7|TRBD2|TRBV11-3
CASSLSGGTYEQYF
TGTGCCAGCAGCCTCAGCGGGGGAACCTACGAGCAGTACTTC
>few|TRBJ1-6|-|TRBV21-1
CASTSGTVYSPLHF
TGTGCCAGCACCTCCGGGACAGTCTATTCACCCCTCCACTTT
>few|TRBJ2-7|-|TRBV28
CASSGVRGRAYEQYF
TGTGCCAGCAGTGGGGTACGGGGGAGAGCCTACGAGCAGTACTTC
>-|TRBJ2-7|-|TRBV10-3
CAISESAARTYEQYF
TGTGCCATCAGTGAGTCGGCAGCTCGGACGTACGAGCAGTACTTC
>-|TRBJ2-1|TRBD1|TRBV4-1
CASSQDRTPYNEQFF
TGCGCCAGCAGTCAGGACAGGACACCCTACAATGAGCAGTTCTTC
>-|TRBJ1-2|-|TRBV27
CASSPLDSNGYTF
TGTGCCAGCAGTCCTCTGGACAGTAATGGCTACACCTTC
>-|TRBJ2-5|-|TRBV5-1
CASSLQGLGETQYF
TGCGCCAGCAGCTTGCAGGGGTTGGGAGAGACCCAGTACTTC
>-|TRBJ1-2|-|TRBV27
CASSSWALKNYGYTF
TGTGCCAGCAGTTCCTGGGCCCTTAAAAACTATGGCTACACCTTC
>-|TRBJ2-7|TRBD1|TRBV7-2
CASSTTGTGGYEQYF
TGTGCCAGCAGCACGACCGGGACAGGGGGCTACGAGCAGTACTTC
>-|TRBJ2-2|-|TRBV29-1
CSVPAFGTGELFF
TGCAGCGTACCAGCCTTTGGCACCGGGGAGCTGTTTTTT
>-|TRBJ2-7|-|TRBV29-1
CSVEDTAYEQYF
TGCAGCGTTGAAGATACGGCCTACGAGCAGTACTTC
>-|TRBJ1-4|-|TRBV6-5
CASTAGPGSGEKLFF
TGTGCCAGCACCGCCGGCCCAGGTTCAGGTGAAAAACTGTTTTTT
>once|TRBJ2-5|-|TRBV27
CASSSLFAFQETQYF
TGTGCCAGCAGTTCCCTGTTTGCGTTTCAAGAGACCCAGTACTTC
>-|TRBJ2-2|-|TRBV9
CASSVEPRVTGELFF
TGTGCCAGCAGCGTAGAACCTAGAGTGACCGGGGAGCTGTTTTTT
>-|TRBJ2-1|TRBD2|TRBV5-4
CASTGGSKQSSYNEQFF
TGTGCCAGCACCGGGGGGTCTAAACAAAGCTCCTACAATGAGCAGTTCTTC
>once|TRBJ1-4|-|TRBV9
CASSGGPGDSNEKLFF
TGTGCCAGCAGTGGGGGACCGGGGGACTCTAATGAAAAACTGTTTTTT
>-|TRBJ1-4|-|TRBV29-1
CSVDGGPDEKLFF
TGCAGCGTTGACGGGGGACCTGATGAAAAACTGTTTTTT
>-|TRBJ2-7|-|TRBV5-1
CASSLGEVASYEQYF
TGCGCCAGCAGCTTGGGGGAGGTGGCCTCCTACGAGCAGTACTTC
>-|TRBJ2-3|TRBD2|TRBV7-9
CASSSGTSGNTDTQYF
TGTGCCAGCAGCTCGGGGACTAGCGGTAACACAGATACGCAGTATTTT
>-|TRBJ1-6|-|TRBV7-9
CASSWGTPYNSPLHF
TGTGCCAGCAGCTGGGGGACACCCTATAATTCACCCCTCCACTTT
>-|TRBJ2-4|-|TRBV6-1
CASSKGLGRVGSLAKNIQYF
TGTGCCAGCAGTAAAGGCCTCGGCAGGGTAGGTTCCCTAGCCAAAAACATTCAGTACTTC
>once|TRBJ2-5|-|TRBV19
CASRSATYQETQYF
TGTGCCAGTCGCTCTGCAACTTACCAGGAGACCCAGTACTTC
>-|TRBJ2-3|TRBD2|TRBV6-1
CASSDPIAGGMDTQYF
TGTGCCAGCAGTGACCCCATAGCGGGGGGTATGGATACGCAGTATTTT